The next 18 T cell receptor beta chains were all read from a single sample in a study of metastatic and nonmetastatic thyroid tumors. Thyroid surgery was performed in patients who had received no treatment beforehand. TCRdb re-called the PCR reads via MiXCR. This sample has 10,000 to 15,000 clones; under 30% occur once, and the top ten carry over 15%. Specimen: tumor tissue. The receptors stem from a female donor with papillary thyroid cancer or a benign thyroid nodule (not recorded which). Some clones in this sample may be carry-over from other donors' samples.

Many counts were recorded for this clone. The junction departs from the called germline gene at one end, perhaps through a read error. The rearrangement links TRBV28 to TRBJ2-5; D call uncertain. CDR1 and CDR2 from the germline V gene are MDHEN and SYDVKM. This CDR3 comprises 11 residues. The CDR3 DNA reads as TGTGCCGGCAGTTCGAGGGAGACCCAGTACTTC. As protein: CAGSSRETQYF.

The chain combines TRBV4-2 with TRBJ2-1; 12 bases are a match to TRBD2. V was pared by 4 bases and J by 10 bases, with 8 bases of the junction left unmatched. Germline lookup yields CDR1 LGHNA and CDR2 YNFKEQ. The CDR3 totals 15 residues. CDR3 in amino acids: CASSLGLAGLGEQFF. The CDR3 bases are TGTGCCAGCAGCCTCGGACTAGCGGGATTAGGAGAGCAGTTCTTC.

This clone is deemed medium-sized. This CDR3 is CSAKTPGGTGELFF. CDR3 sequence (DNA): TGCAGTGCCAAGACCCCAGGGGGCACGGGGGAGCTGTTTTTT. The chain is built from TRBV20-1 and TRBJ2-2; 8 nucleotides match TRBD1. The junction had 11 bases not matched to a gene; V was cut back by 6 bases and J by 8 bases. This CDR3 spans 14 amino acids. The germline gives CDR1 DFQATT, CDR2 SNEGSKA (reference sequence).

The chain recombines TRBV30 with TRBJ1-1, with D unresolved. CDR1 and CDR2 from the germline V gene are GTSNPN and SVGIG (reference sequence). Trimming pared 1 base from V and 5 bases from J, leaving 8 bases between. This CDR3 region has 12 residues. The CDR3 spells CAWSGGRTEAFF. The CDR3 region has the DNA TGTGCCTGGAGTGGGGGTCGGACTGAAGCTTTCTTT.

This clone is medium-sized by share. Other DNA sequences within the sample encode an identical CDR3. V is TRBV15 and J is TRBJ1-2; 9 bases align to TRBD1. The CDR3 spans 15 residues. Germline V gene sequence: CDR1 LNHNV, CDR2 YYDKDF (reference sequence). The junction had 4 bases not matched to a gene; V was cut back by 3 bases and J by 2 bases. The CDR3 DNA reads as TGTGCCACCAGCAGGGACAGGGGACGAAACTATGGCTACACCTTC. Its protein product is CATSRDRGRNYGYTF.

A word on this clone: At one end the junction does not follow the germline gene, possibly because of a read error. Here the CDR3 DNA reads TGTGCCAGCAGGGAAGCTTTCTTT. Translated: CASREAFF. This chain uses TRBV6-1 with TRBJ1-1; no reliable D call. This CDR3 contains 8 residues. In germline, CDR1 is MNHNS, CDR2 SASEGT.

This clone was detected ten times or more. A much larger clone lies one base from this, so it may be a read error. The chain recombines TRBV9 with TRBJ2-6; 8 nucleotides match TRBD2. The V gene's germline CDR1 is SGDLS and CDR2 YYNGEE. The CDR3 length is 17 residues. V lost 4 bases and J lost 2; bases outside the gene matches: 8. Here the CDR3 reads CASSPRRGGAGANVLTF. The CDR3 coding sequence is TGTGCCAGCAGCCCCCGCCGGGGGGGGGCTGGGGCCAACGTCCTGACTTTC.

By sample fraction, this clone is medium-sized (0.01 to 0.1%). The chain links TRBV20-1 to TRBJ2-2, with 8 bases aligning to TRBD1. The CDR3 length is 13 residues. Losses at the gene ends were 7 bases for V and 1 base for J; bases not matched to a gene: 2. CDR1 and CDR2 from the germline V gene are DFQATT and SNEGSKA (reference sequence). Written as DNA, the CDR3 is TGCAGTGTAGACAGGGGGAACACCGGGGAGCTGTTTTTT. This sequence encodes CSVDRGNTGELFF.

The chain joins TRBV18 to TRBJ2-7; unclear D gene. CDR3 size: 17 residues. V dropped 0 bases and J dropped 2 bases, with 17 bases sitting between them. Germline V gene lookup returns CDR1 KGHSH and CDR2 LQKENI. The CDR3 loop reads CASSPPGESDGAYEQYF. The CDR3 region has the DNA TGTGCCAGCTCACCACCTGGAGAAAGCGATGGGGCCTACGAGCAGTACTTC.

This clone was seen ten or more times. This chain uses TRBV4-2 with TRBJ2-7, with 11 bases that match TRBD2. Germline V CDR1 and CDR2: LGHNA, YNFKEQ. The junction had 4 bases not matched to a gene; V was cut back by 4 bases and J by 2 bases. This CDR3 comprises 15 residues. The CDR3 reads CASSPTLAGAYEQYF. In DNA form, the CDR3 reads TGTGCCAGCAGCCCGACACTAGCGGGAGCCTACGAGCAGTACTTC.

By proportion, this clone is large. V gene TRBV6-1 combines with J gene TRBJ2-1; 7 bases agree with TRBD1. The CDR3 covers 16 residues. Unmatched junction bases numbered 6, after V lost 3 bases and J lost 1 base. The germline CDR1 and CDR2 sequences are MNHNS and SASEGT. The CDR3 loop reads CASSDVQGKSYNEQFF. For the CDR3, the DNA is TGTGCCAGCAGTGACGTACAGGGGAAGTCCTACAATGAGCAGTTCTTC.

This clone came up many times. This may arise from a read error, as a much more abundant clone is one base away. The rearrangement uses TRBV12-3 or TRBV12-4 and TRBJ1-2, with 9 nucleotides matching TRBD1. With V trimmed by 7 bases and J by 0 bases, 3 bases remained unmatched. This CDR3 is 14 amino acids long. The CDR3 DNA sequence: TGTGCCAGCACCGACAGGGGGTCTAACTATGGCTACACCTTC. This codes for CASTDRGSNYGYTF.

In its sample, this clone ranks as medium-sized (0.01 to 0.1%). The chain is built from TRBV6-2 or TRBV6-3 and TRBJ2-7; 14 bases line up with TRBD2. The germline V gene encodes CDR1 MNHEY and CDR2 SVGEGT. The CDR3 is 17 residues long. J was trimmed by 2 bases and V by 2 bases; bases with no gene match: 5. This chain's CDR3 is CASSYDRLAGGPYEQYV. The DNA for the CDR3 is TGTGCCAGCAGTTACGACCGACTAGCGGGAGGGCCCTACGAGCAGTACGTC.

By sample fraction, this clone is medium-sized. The J gene is TRBJ1-2, the V gene TRBV4-1; tentatively, D is TRBD1 (6 bases). Germline lookup yields CDR1 MGHRA and CDR2 YSYEKL. The V gene lost 0 bases and the J gene lost 8 bases, with 13 bases spanning the gap. The CDR3 runs 14 residues. Here the CDR3 DNA reads TGCGCCAGCAGCCAAGAAGGGGGGCTGTCGGGCTACACCTTC. This encodes CASSQEGGLSGYTF.

This chain joins TRBV5-1 and TRBJ2-2, with D possibly TRBD1 on 5 matching bases. V lost 0 bases and J 6 bases, leaving 9 bases between the germline ends. The CDR3 sequence is 14 residues long. Germline V gene data show CDR1 as SGHRS and CDR2 as YFSETQ. CDR3 sequence: CASSLDPGSGELFF. The CDR3 DNA reads as TGCGCCAGCAGCTTGGATCCAGGGTCCGGGGAGCTGTTTTTT. Using reference TRBV5-1 and TRBJ2-2 for the parts outside the CDR3, the full variable domain is KAGVTQTPRYLIKTRGQQVTLSCSPISGHRSVSWYQQTPGQGLQFLFEYFSETQRNKGNFPGRFSGRQFSNSRSEMNVSTLELGDSALYLCASSLDPGSGELFFGEGSRLTVL.

This clone has ten or more counts. This chain uses TRBV29-1 with TRBJ1-1; TRBD1 aligns across 7 bases. Germline V gene lookup returns CDR1 SQVTM and CDR2 ANQGSEA. The CDR3 is made up of 13 amino acids. Trimming took 7 bases from V and 0 from J; bases not matched to a gene: 5. CDR3 amino acids: CSGRQGMNTEAFF. CDR3 sequence (DNA): TGCAGCGGAAGACAGGGCATGAACACTGAAGCTTTCTTT.

This clone was recorded many times. The chain joins TRBV24-1 to TRBJ2-7; a weak D match, TRBD2 (5 bases). The CDR3 contains 17 residues. Germline values: CDR1 KGHDR, CDR2 SFDVKD. V was pared by 5 bases and J by 6 bases, with 25 bases between. CDR3 residues: CATSVPGRVLGPFEQYV. The CDR3 DNA is TGTGCCACCAGTGTCCCTGGGAGAGTTCTAGGTCCGTTCGAGCAGTACGTC.

Many counts were recorded for this clone. V and J are TRBV18 and TRBJ2-7; TRBD1 aligns across 7 bases. Germline loops: CDR1 KGHSH, CDR2 LQKENI. The CDR3 is made up of 14 amino acids. Germline trimming cut 4 bases from V and 3 bases from J; bases unmatched to any gene: 6. The CDR3 region is CASSRKAGGYEQYF. The CDR3 DNA reads as TGTGCCAGCTCACGGAAGGCAGGGGGCTACGAGCAGTACTTC. The full variable domain, its missing parts supplied by reference TRBV18 and TRBJ2-7, is NAGVMQNPRHLVRRRGQEARLRCSPMKGHSHVYWYRQLPEEGLKFMVYLQKENIIDESGMPKERFSAEFPKEGPSILRIQQVVRGDSAAYFCASSRKAGGYEQYFGPGTRLTVT.